This paragraph covers one TCR beta chain sequence. The antigen is not known. 13 Jbeta primers and 60 Vbeta primers were used for the PCR. Profiling relied on immunoSEQ multiplex PCR, and the TCRdb table lists in-frame clones only, not all of them. The sample records more than 200,000 clones, roughly four fifths being singletons. The data derive from a study of cytomegalovirus exposure and HLA in healthy donors. Study outcomes and limitations: The listing of 150 or so TCR beta chains classed them as cytomegalovirus-associated. The only immune exposure information that was available was CMV serostatus.

The TCR was taken from a girl aged 5-17 years in good health and CMV-seronegative. The sequenced sample was PBMCs.

Here the CDR3 DNA reads TGTGCCAGCAGACCCCCCGGGACAGCAGATGGCTACACCTTC. As protein: CASRPPGTADGYTF. The V and J genes are TRBV28 and TRBJ1-2, with TRBD1 matching over 7 bases. The CDR3 has 14 amino acids. Germline V gene sequence: CDR1 MDHEN, CDR2 SYDVKM. V lost 6 bases to trimming and J lost 6 bases; unmatched junction nucleotides: 10.